The 30 T cell receptor beta chains below come from one sample, sequenced in a study of graft-versus-host responses after intestinal transplantation. These receptors' targets are unknown. Profiled with immunoSEQ multiplex PCR; TCRdb holds only in-frame clones, not every one. The sample includes more than 100,000 clones, 85% to 95% of them seen just once. The sample in question was unstimulated CD4+ T cells sorted from spleen or lymph node cells, obtained before intestinal transplant. These TCRs come from a human donor who received an intestinal transplant.

This clone was found a few times. The V call is TRBV7-9, the J call TRBJ2-7; 7 nucleotides align to TRBD1. The length of the CDR3 is 17 residues. V was pared by 4 bases and J by 7 bases, with 19 bases of the junction left unmatched. Germline assignment: CDR1 SEHNR and CDR2 FQNEAQ (reference sequence). The CDR3 region is CASSSDGQGGSDVEQYF. CDR3 bases: TGTGCCAGCAGCTCCGACGGCCAAGGGGGCAGTGATGTAGAGCAGTACTTC.

The chain carries TRBV29-1 and TRBJ2-5; no firm D call. This CDR3 spans 12 amino acids. Trimming pared 6 bases from V and 2 bases from J, leaving 10 bases between. The germline CDR1 and CDR2 sequences are SQVTM and ANQGSEA. The CDR3 here is CSVDQAQETQYF. The CDR3 DNA is TGCAGCGTCGACCAGGCTCAAGAGACCCAGTACTTC. The complete variable domain, with remaining parts taken from reference TRBV29-1 and TRBJ2-5, reads SAVISQKPSRDICQRGTSLTIQCQVDSQVTMMFWYRQQPGQSLTLIATANQGSEATYESGFVIDKFPISRPNLTFSTLTVSNMSPEDSSIYLCSVDQAQETQYFGPGTRLLVL.

The rearrangement joins TRBV6-5 to TRBJ2-3; D unresolved. CDR1 and CDR2 (germline): MNHEY, SVGAGI. The CDR3 spans 15 residues. V lost 0 bases and J 4 bases, leaving 11 bases between the germline ends. CDR3 region: CASSYSWVGADTQYF. The CDR3 DNA is TGTGCCAGCAGTTACTCGTGGGTTGGCGCAGATACGCAGTATTTT.

The chain links TRBV7-3 to TRBJ1-5; D is ambiguous. The CDR3 is 13 residues long. Between the trimmed V and J ends, which lost 5 bases and 10 bases, there was a span of 15 bases. Germline-derived CDR1 and CDR2 are SGHTA and FQGTGA. CDR3 sequence reads: CASSRDPGQPQHF. CDR3 in DNA: TGTGCCAGCAGCCGGGATCCAGGTCAACCCCAGCATTTT.

The CDR3 here is CASTLTGHEQYF. As DNA, the CDR3 is TGTGCCAGCACCCTGACAGGGCACGAGCAGTACTTC. V usage is TRBV6-1 and J usage is TRBJ2-7; 7 bases are shared with TRBD1. Germline V gene lookup returns CDR1 MNHNS and CDR2 SASEGT. Trimming removed 7 bases from V and 5 bases from J; junction bases left unmatched: 5. The CDR3 extends over 12 amino acids.

CDR3 amino acids: CASSPPPKRDGYTF. The CDR3, as DNA: TGTGCCAGCAGTCCTCCGCCCAAGAGGGATGGCTACACCTTC. The V call is TRBV6-5, the J call TRBJ1-2; no firm D call. The CDR3 sequence is 14 residues long. Germline-derived CDR1 and CDR2 are MNHEY and SVGAGI. V was cut by 5 bases and J by 6 bases, with 16 bases left in between.

V usage is TRBV25-1 and J usage is TRBJ2-1; D is unclear. V was cut by 8 bases and J by 1 base, with 12 bases left in between. Germline V gene data show CDR1 as MGHDK and CDR2 as SYGVNS. This CDR3 has 14 residues. CDR3 sequence reads: CASSSEVSYNEQFF. CDR3 DNA: TGTGCCAGCTCTAGTGAGGTTTCCTACAATGAGCAGTTCTTC.

The V and J genes are TRBV7-9 and TRBJ2-1; 7 bases match TRBD2. The length of the CDR3 is 13 residues. Germline V CDR1 and CDR2: SEHNR, FQNEAQ (reference sequence). The V segment lost 1 base and the J segment 8 bases; nucleotides outside the gene matches: 2. Written as DNA, the CDR3 is TGTGCCAGCAGCTTAGGACTAGCTTATGAGCAGTTCTTC. Translating it yields CASSLGLAYEQFF.

J is TRBJ2-1 and V is TRBV9, with unresolved D. CDR3 length equals 15 residues. Germline V gives CDR1 SGDLS, CDR2 YYNGEE. Deletions cut 3 bases from V and 7 bases from J, with 17 bases between. CDR3: CASSGHSNLENEQFF. The CDR3 region has the DNA TGTGCCAGCAGCGGGCACTCCAATTTAGAGAATGAGCAGTTCTTC. The full variable domain, its missing parts supplied by reference TRBV9 and TRBJ2-1, is DSGVTQTPKHLITATGQRVTLRCSPRSGDLSVYWYQQSLDQGLQFLIQYYNGEERAKGNILERFSAQQFPDLHSELNLSSLELGDSALYFCASSGHSNLENEQFFGPGTRLTVL.

This clone occurred once. The chain has TRBV2 and TRBJ2-1; 10 bases match TRBD2. V lost 4 bases and J lost 4; bases outside the gene matches: 4. CDR3 length: 15 amino acids. Germline V gene lookup returns CDR1 SNHLY and CDR2 FYNNEI. For the CDR3, the DNA is TGTGCCAGCAGTGGCGGACTAGCGGAATACAATGAGCAGTTCTTC. Its translation: CASSGGLAEYNEQFF. Variable domain in full (rest from reference TRBV2 and TRBJ2-1): EPEVTQTPSHQVTQMGQEVILRCVPISNHLYFYWYRQILGQKVEFLVSFYNNEISEKSEIFDDQFSVERPDGSNFTLKIRSTKLEDSAMYFCASSGGLAEYNEQFFGPGTRLTVL.

This chain connects TRBV29-1 to TRBJ2-2; 8 nucleotides align to TRBD1. J was trimmed by 7 bases and V by 5 bases; bases with no gene match: 12. The CDR3 has 15 amino acids. The V gene's germline CDR1 is SQVTM and CDR2 ANQGSEA. The CDR3 here is CSVLHLTGTGGELFF. CDR3 nucleotide sequence: TGCAGCGTTCTCCACCTCACCGGGACAGGCGGGGAGCTGTTTTTT.

This CDR3 is CASSLGGQLNTEAFF. DNA for the CDR3: TGCGCCAGCAGCTTGGGGGGACAGCTGAACACTGAAGCTTTCTTT. The genes are TRBV5-1 and TRBJ1-1, with 7 bases fitting TRBD1. V trimming: 0 bases; J trimming: 0 bases; junction bases outside the gene matches: 2. The CDR3 length is 15 residues. Germline V CDR1 and CDR2: SGHRS, YFSETQ.

The chain combines TRBV9 with TRBJ2-1, with 7 bases aligning to TRBD2. Looked up from germline, CDR1 is SGDLS and CDR2 is YYNGEE. This CDR3 comprises 15 residues. V shed 4 bases, J shed 0 bases, and the junction held 4 bases outside the gene matches. The CDR3 DNA is TGTGCCAGCAGCCCAACTAGCGCCTCCTACAATGAGCAGTTCTTC. This encodes CASSPTSASYNEQFF. Combining the CDR3 with reference TRBV9 and TRBJ2-1 gives the whole variable domain DSGVTQTPKHLITATGQRVTLRCSPRSGDLSVYWYQQSLDQGLQFLIQYYNGEERAKGNILERFSAQQFPDLHSELNLSSLELGDSALYFCASSPTSASYNEQFFGPGTRLTVL.

The chain joins TRBV6-5 to TRBJ1-1; maybe TRBD1 (6 bases). The CDR3 runs 13 residues. Germline V gene sequence: CDR1 MNHEY, CDR2 SVGAGI. Between the trimmed V and J ends, which lost 2 bases and 4 bases, there was a span of 8 bases. CDR3 nucleotides: TGTGCCAGCAGTTACGGGGACATCACTGAAGCTTTCTTT. Translating it yields CASSYGDITEAFF.

This sequence joins TRBV9 and TRBJ2-5; 9 nucleotides agree with TRBD2. CDR1 is SGDLS, CDR2 YYNGEE, per germline. V gave up 2 bases and J gave up 4 bases; unmatched junction bases: 3. The CDR3 length is 14 residues. The CDR3 DNA is TGTGCCAGCAGCGTTGCGGGAGGGCCAGAGACCCAGTACTTC. Encoded protein: CASSVAGGPETQYF. Combining the CDR3 with reference TRBV9 and TRBJ2-5 gives the whole variable domain DSGVTQTPKHLITATGQRVTLRCSPRSGDLSVYWYQQSLDQGLQFLIQYYNGEERAKGNILERFSAQQFPDLHSELNLSSLELGDSALYFCASSVAGGPETQYFGPGTRLLVL.

This chain joins TRBV5-1 and TRBJ1-1; D not certain. Germline V CDR1 and CDR2: SGHRS, YFSETQ. The V gene lost 3 bases and the J gene lost 4 bases, with 16 bases spanning the gap. The CDR3 sequence is 15 residues long. DNA of the CDR3: TGCGCCAGCAGCTCCCTTAGGGTGGTAGGCACTGAAGCTTTCTTT. It yields the protein CASSSLRVVGTEAFF.

The chain combines TRBV7-6 with TRBJ2-5; tentatively, D is TRBD2 (6 bases). CDR1 is SGHVS and CDR2 is FNYEAQ in the germline V gene. The CDR3 is made up of 15 amino acids. V was clipped by 7 bases and J by 4 bases, with 19 bases between them. Here the CDR3 reads CASTRGGARPETQYF. The DNA for the CDR3 is TGTGCCAGCACAAGAGGAGGGGCCAGGCCAGAGACCCAGTACTTC.

This chain uses TRBV5-1 with TRBJ2-1, with D possibly matching TRBD2 (6 bases). From germline, CDR1 is SGHRS and CDR2 YFSETQ. V dropped 1 base and J dropped 5 bases, with 10 bases sitting between them. The CDR3 is 14 residues long. CDR3 region: CASSLFPGDNEQFF. The CDR3 region has the DNA TGCGCCAGCAGCTTGTTTCCGGGAGACAATGAGCAGTTCTTC.

This chain uses TRBV6-5 with TRBJ1-2, with 7 bases matching TRBD1. Trimming removed 4 bases from V and 7 bases from J; junction bases left unmatched: 9. CDR1 is MNHEY, CDR2 SVGAGI, per germline. The CDR3 consists of 14 residues. The CDR3 here is CASSCVQGICGYTF. The CDR3 DNA sequence: TGTGCCAGCAGTTGTGTACAGGGGATTTGTGGCTACACCTTC.

The chain has TRBV5-1 and TRBJ2-3; maybe TRBD2 (6 bases). The CDR3 sequence is 13 residues long. Germline lookup yields CDR1 SGHRS and CDR2 YFSETQ. The ends were cut back, 0 bases at V and 5 bases at J, with 7 bases in the middle. CDR3 amino acids: CASSLVGGDTQYF. The CDR3 DNA follows: TGCGCCAGCAGCTTGGTGGGGGGAGATACGCAGTATTTT. The entire variable domain, with the rest obtained from reference TRBV5-1 and TRBJ2-3, is as follows: KAGVTQTPRYLIKTRGQQVTLSCSPISGHRSVSWYQQTPGQGLQFLFEYFSETQRNKGNFPGRFSGRQFSNSRSEMNVSTLELGDSALYLCASSLVGGDTQYFGPGTRLTVL.

The chain links TRBV18 to TRBJ1-1; no firm D call. With 4 bases removed from V and 1 base from J, the gap between germline ends came to 10 bases. Germline loops: CDR1 KGHSH, CDR2 LQKENI. The CDR3 spans 14 residues. The CDR3 DNA sequence: TGTGCCAGCTCACTAAACCGGCAGAACACTGAAGCTTTCTTT. Translated: CASSLNRQNTEAFF.

The chain employs TRBV6-5 and TRBJ1-2; 7 bases map to TRBD1. Trimming removed 3 bases from V and 3 bases from J; junction bases left unmatched: 4. The CDR3 totals 14 residues. CDR1 and CDR2 (germline): MNHEY, SVGAGI. CDR3 sequence: CASSYRQGYYGYTF. CDR3 coding DNA: TGTGCCAGCAGTTATAGACAGGGCTACTATGGCTACACCTTC.

This chain joins TRBV6-5 and TRBJ1-1; 8 bases map to TRBD1. V shed 6 bases, J shed 7 bases, and the junction held 7 bases outside the gene matches. The CDR3 spans 13 residues. From germline, CDR1 is MNHEY and CDR2 SVGAGI. CDR3 residues: CASRSRDRIEAFF. The DNA of the CDR3 is TGTGCCAGCAGATCCCGGGACAGGATTGAAGCTTTCTTT.

The gene calls are TRBV9 and TRBJ2-7, with 9 positions matching TRBD2. The V gene end was trimmed by 2 bases and the J gene end by 3 bases; junction bases not matched to a gene: 3. The germline CDR1 and CDR2 sequences are SGDLS and YYNGEE. CDR3 length: 14 residues. CDR3 protein: CASSVSGRGYEQYF. CDR3 nucleotide sequence: TGTGCCAGCAGCGTTAGCGGGAGAGGCTACGAGCAGTACTTC.

The rearrangement joins TRBV11-2 to TRBJ1-2; 10 nucleotides agree with TRBD1. This CDR3 region has 14 residues. Germline-derived CDR1 and CDR2 are SGHAT and FQNNGV. The V and J ends lost 3 bases and 8 bases, in that order; junction bases with no gene match: 6. CDR3: CASSFRQGAGGYTF. In nucleotides, the CDR3 is TGTGCCAGCAGCTTTCGACAGGGGGCGGGAGGCTACACCTTC. Together with reference TRBV11-2 and TRBJ1-2, the CDR3 gives the full variable domain: EAGVAQSPRYKIIEKRQSVAFWCNPISGHATLYWYQQILGQGPKLLIQFQNNGVVDDSQLPKDRFSAERLKGVDSTLKIQPAKLEDSAVYLCASSFRQGAGGYTFGSGTRLTVV.

This clone appeared once. The chain recombines TRBV11-2 with TRBJ1-1, with 8 nucleotides matching TRBD1. Germline V gene data show CDR1 as SGHAT and CDR2 as FQNNGV. The V and J ends lost 5 bases and 3 bases, in that order; junction bases with no gene match: 8. CDR3 length: 15 amino acids. The DNA of the CDR3 is TGTGCCAGCAGCGCTACGACAGGGGCGCACACTGAAGCTTTCTTT. It yields the protein CASSATTGAHTEAFF.

This sequence joins TRBV5-1 and TRBJ1-2; no clear D. The CDR3 is made up of 13 amino acids. The V end lost 0 bases, the J end lost 3 bases, and 6 bases lay between the germline ends. Germline values: CDR1 SGHRS, CDR2 YFSETQ. The CDR3 nucleotides are TGCGCCAGCAGCTTGGCGGGTCACTATGGCTACACCTTC. Translating it yields CASSLAGHYGYTF. The full variable domain, in which reference TRBV5-1 and TRBJ1-2 provide the parts outside the CDR3, is KAGVTQTPRYLIKTRGQQVTLSCSPISGHRSVSWYQQTPGQGLQFLFEYFSETQRNKGNFPGRFSGRQFSNSRSEMNVSTLELGDSALYLCASSLAGHYGYTFGSGTRLTVV.

The chain employs TRBV27 and TRBJ2-2; 7 nucleotides line up with TRBD2. The CDR3 runs to 16 residues. The germline V gene has CDR1 MNHEY and CDR2 SMNVEV (reference sequence). With V trimmed by 1 base and J by 2 bases, 4 bases remained unmatched. The CDR3 reads CASSLLGGTNTGELFF. The CDR3 DNA reads as TGTGCCAGCAGTTTATTGGGGGGGACCAACACCGGGGAGCTGTTTTTT.

The chain combines TRBV4-1 with TRBJ2-1; D is perhaps TRBD1 or TRBD2 (5 bases each). V lost 1 base to trimming and J lost 9 bases, with 16 bases between them. Germline assignment: CDR1 MGHRA and CDR2 YSYEKL. The CDR3 totals 15 residues. The CDR3 sequence: CASSQVGTFESEQFF. The CDR3, as DNA: TGCGCCAGCAGCCAAGTAGGGACCTTCGAAAGTGAGCAGTTCTTC.

The chain employs TRBV7-2 and TRBJ2-1; D call uncertain. Germline CDR1 is SGHTA and CDR2 is FQGNSA. The V end lost 1 base, the J end lost 8 bases, and 9 bases lay between the germline ends. The CDR3 is 13 amino acids. Written as DNA, the CDR3 is TGTGCCAGCAGCTTAGTGATCCGGTATGAGCAGTTCTTC. Translated: CASSLVIRYEQFF.